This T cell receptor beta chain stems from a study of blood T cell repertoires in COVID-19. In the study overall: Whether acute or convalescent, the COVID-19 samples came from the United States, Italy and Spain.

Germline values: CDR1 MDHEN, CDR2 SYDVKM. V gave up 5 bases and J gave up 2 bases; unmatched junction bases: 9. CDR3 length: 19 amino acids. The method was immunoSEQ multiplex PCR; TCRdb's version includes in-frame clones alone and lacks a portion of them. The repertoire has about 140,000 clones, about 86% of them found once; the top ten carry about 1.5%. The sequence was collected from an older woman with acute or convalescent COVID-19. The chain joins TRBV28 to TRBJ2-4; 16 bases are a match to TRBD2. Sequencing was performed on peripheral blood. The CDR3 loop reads CASSRPGLAGGPTKNIQYF. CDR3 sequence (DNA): TGTGCCAGCAGTAGACCGGGACTAGCGGGGGGGCCAACCAAAAACATTCAGTACTTC.